These 9 T cell receptor beta chains came from one sample sequenced in a study of identical twins. From the 5' RACE reads, TCRdb called clonotypes with MiXCR, one entry per CDR3 protein. This sample carries roughly 700,000 distinct CDR3 sequences, 8.5% to 9% of them seen once, and the ten largest clones take more than 0.75%. This sample also appeared in a second study, on yellow fever vaccine responses in identical twins.

Specimen: PBMCs. The receptors here all came from a woman aged 18-35 years in good health.

This clonotype was counted at least ten times. V usage is TRBV5-1 and J usage is TRBJ1-5; 10 bases are a match to TRBD1. J was trimmed by 2 bases and V by 4 bases; bases with no gene match: 3. CDR1 and CDR2 (germline): SGHRS, YFSETQ. This CDR3 has 15 amino acids. CDR3 loop: CASSAGTGGNQPQHF. The CDR3 DNA reads TGCGCCAGCAGCGCCGGGACAGGGGGCAATCAGCCCCAGCATTTT.

A few counts support this clonotype. The chain has TRBV12-3 or TRBV12-4 and TRBJ2-4; D is perhaps TRBD2 (5 bases). CDR3 length: 22 residues. V shed 2 bases and J shed 0 bases, with 29 bases lying between them. This CDR3 reads CASSLIPFFSSSERLAKNIQYF. CDR3 coding DNA: TGTGCCAGCAGTTTAATACCGTTTTTTTCTTCGAGCGAGCGGCTAGCCAAAAACATTCAGTACTTC.

In this sample, this clonotype turned up a few times. The V call is TRBV6-2 or TRBV6-3, the J call TRBJ2-6, with D unresolved. Germline V gives CDR1 MNHEY, CDR2 SVGEGT. This CDR3 is 14 amino acids long. Trimming shortened V by 5 bases and J by 2 bases, and 7 bases separated the two germline ends. The CDR3 here is CASSKLTGANVLTF. The CDR3 nucleotides are TGTGCCAGCAGTAAATTGACTGGGGCCAACGTCCTGACTTTC.

There are a few counts of this clonotype. The chain has TRBV4-1 and TRBJ2-7, with TRBD2 matching over 7 bases. CDR3 size: 15 residues. CDR1 and CDR2 (germline): MGHRA, YSYEKL. With 1 base clipped from V and 3 bases from J, the junction kept 6 bases outside the gene matches. CDR3: CASSQGRGDYYEQYF. The CDR3 DNA reads as TGCGCCAGCAGCCAAGGCCGGGGGGACTACTACGAGCAGTACTTC.

In its sample, this clonotype was seen many times. J is TRBJ2-2 and V is TRBV4-2, with D possibly being TRBD1 (5 bases). The CDR3 is made up of 18 amino acids. Germline CDR1 and CDR2: LGHNA and YNFKEQ. Trimming took 3 bases from V and 0 from J, leaving 17 bases between them. The CDR3 nucleotides read TGTGCCAGCAGCCACCCCACAGGCGAACAGACGAACACCGGGGAGCTGTTTTTT. It encodes CASSHPTGEQTNTGELFF.

The chain recombines TRBV7-2 with TRBJ2-1; D unresolved. The CDR3 has 13 residues. V was pared by 2 bases and J by 4 bases, with 6 bases between. Germline V gene lookup returns CDR1 SGHTA and CDR2 FQGNSA. CDR3: CASSLPEYNEQFF. DNA for the CDR3: TGTGCCAGCAGCTTACCGGAATACAATGAGCAGTTCTTC.

This clonotype came up many times. This sequence joins TRBV24-1 and TRBJ2-2; D ambiguous. V was trimmed by 6 bases and J by 5 bases, leaving 3 bases between them. The CDR3 contains 11 residues. Germline loops: CDR1 KGHDR, CDR2 SFDVKD. The CDR3 here is CATSRTGELFF. For the CDR3, the DNA is TGTGCCACCAGTCGTACCGGGGAGCTGTTTTTT.

In this sample, this clonotype turned up a few times. The chain employs TRBV5-6 and TRBJ2-6; no clear D gene. Trimming took 0 bases from V and 1 from J, leaving 11 bases between them. Germline CDR1 and CDR2: SGHDT and YYEEEE. The CDR3 is made up of 17 amino acids. CDR3 DNA: TGTGCCAGCAGCTTGGAGGGTCTAGGATCTGGGGCCAACGTCCTGACTTTC. Encoded protein: CASSLEGLGSGANVLTF.

This clonotype was recorded a few times. V usage is TRBV15 and J usage is TRBJ1-5; no reliable D call. Germline CDR1 LNHNV, CDR2 YYDKDF (reference sequence). With 1 base removed from V and 2 bases from J, the gap between germline ends came to 12 bases. This CDR3 has 16 residues. CDR3 coding DNA: TGTGCCACCAGCAGAGTTGGGCAGGTACGCAATCAGCCCCAGCATTTT. Residues: CATSRVGQVRNQPQHF.